In this sample, the clone carrying this TCR beta chain turned up a few times. The data are from a study of patients and donors after allogeneic stem cell transplantation. There are 13 residues in the CDR3. Each CDR3 protein is one row after TCRdb ran MiXCR on the RT-PCR reads. The sample has roughly 250,000 distinct CDR3 sequences, 13% to 15% seen once. The material sequenced was blood, either unsorted or a sorted T cell fraction (not recorded which). This receptor was identified in a human donor who was either an allogeneic HSCT recipient or a stem cell or donor lymphocyte infusion donor (not recorded which). It is not recorded whose cells these are; they may come from a transplant donor. The chain recombines TRBV21-1 with TRBJ1-5. TRBV21-1 is a recognized pseudogene. CDR3 coding DNA: TGTGCCAGCACAAAGGAAGTAGGGAGGCCCCAGCATTTT. Its translation: CASTKEVGRPQHF.